The sequence of this T cell receptor (beta chain) was determined in a study of blood T cell repertoires in COVID-19. About the study: Sites across the United States, Italy and Spain contributed samples from acute and convalescent COVID-19. T cells, B-cell-depleted T cells, or PBMCs provided the cDNA or gDNA that served as material.

Germline loops: CDR1 MGHRA, CDR2 YSYEKL. CDR3 length equals 15 residues. V lost 4 bases and J 5 bases, leaving 17 bases between the germline ends. Profiled with immunoSEQ multiplex PCR; TCRdb holds only in-frame clones, not every one. Among about 230,000 clones listed, approximately 83% were seen once. Only a few counts were recorded for this clone. What was sequenced was peripheral blood. The clonotype originates from a woman in her forties or fifties with acute or convalescent COVID-19. The V and J genes are TRBV4-1 and TRBJ2-5; D is perhaps TRBD1 (5 bases). CDR3 region: CASSPGWGGRETQYF. CDR3 bases: TGCGCCAGCAGCCCTGGGTGGGGCGGCAGGGAGACCCAGTACTTC.